The present entry profiles one T cell receptor beta chain with its context. Its antigen is unidentified. Germline CDR1 is SGHVS and CDR2 is FNYEAQ. The CDR3 extends over 15 amino acids. V dropped 5 bases and J dropped 3 bases, with 17 bases sitting between them. This entry belongs to a study of response to subunit inactivated influenza vaccine. General study points: The authors proposed limited new T cell recruitment per seasonal influenza vaccination.

TCRdb ran MiXCR on the RT-PCR reads and lists one entry per CDR3 protein. The data contain more than 700,000 distinct CDR3 sequences, 21% of them seen just once; the ten biggest clones take up around 9.6%. The rearrangement links TRBV7-6 to TRBJ2-7; D is perhaps TRBD1 (6 bases). This sample comprised PBMCs from blood, obtained around 5 days after vaccination. The receptor was isolated from a man between 45 and 60 years old who received an inactivated influenza vaccine. CDR3: CASSTIFEGVYEQYF. In DNA form, the CDR3 reads TGTGCCAGCAGCACCATCTTTGAGGGGGTCTACGAGCAGTACTTC.